This passage covers 9 T cell receptor beta chains from one sample sequenced in a study of T cell responses to AZD1222 COVID-19 vaccine. Here immunoSEQ multiplex PCR was the method, and the copy in TCRdb shows in-frame clones only, minus some. The sample has about 130,000 clones, more than 70% seen once; the top ten hold roughly 3.9%. The starting material was peripheral blood, obtained on day 0 of AZD1222 vaccination. The receptors stem from an adult in good health.

The genes are TRBV11-2 and TRBJ1-3; D call uncertain. This CDR3 has 14 amino acids. The V end was cut by 4 bases, the J end by 4 bases, with 11 bases between. In germline, CDR1 is SGHAT, CDR2 FQNNGV. The DNA for the CDR3 is TGTGCCAGCAGCTCTCCAAGGGAAGGAAACACCATATATTTT. It translates to CASSSPREGNTIYF.

V gene TRBV7-2 combines with J gene TRBJ1-1; 7 bases agree with TRBD1. CDR1 and CDR2 (germline): SGHTA, FQGNSA. The trim removed 2 bases at V and 2 bases at J, leaving 2 bases unmatched. CDR3 size: 14 residues. The CDR3 DNA reads TGTGCCAGCAGCTTAAGGGGGCGAAACACTGAAGCTTTCTTT. Protein: CASSLRGRNTEAFF.

This chain links TRBV24-1 with TRBJ2-7, with D uncertain. The CDR3 is 13 amino acids. CDR1 KGHDR and CDR2 SFDVKD come from the germline V gene. V was shortened by 2 bases and J by 6 bases, with 10 bases between the two germline ends. The chain's CDR3 is CATSDSQVGEQYF. The DNA for the CDR3 is TGTGCCACCAGTGATTCCCAAGTGGGCGAGCAGTACTTC.

The chain recombines TRBV4-1 with TRBJ2-2; D is uncertain. Germline CDR1 MGHRA, CDR2 YSYEKL. The CDR3 runs 14 residues. Trimming removed 2 bases from V and 5 bases from J, with 9 bases in between. Here the CDR3 reads CASSQKFLTGELFF. CDR3 sequence (DNA): TGCGCCAGCAGCCAAAAGTTTTTGACCGGGGAGCTGTTTTTT.

This chain uses TRBV6-6 with TRBJ1-5, with D unresolved. CDR1 is MNHNY and CDR2 is SVGAGI in the germline V gene (reference sequence). CDR3 length equals 15 residues. The germline V and J ends were trimmed by 6 bases and 2 bases, with 14 bases remaining between them. The CDR3, as DNA: TGTGCCAGCAGACTAACAAGCAAGGGCAATCAGCCCCAGCATTTT. It encodes CASRLTSKGNQPQHF.

This chain links TRBV5-8 with TRBJ1-6; no reliable D call. Trimming pared 7 bases from V and 1 base from J, leaving 15 bases between. CDR3 length equals 16 residues. Per the germline V gene, CDR1 is SGHTS and CDR2 is YDEGEE. CDR3 protein: CASHSGSRSYNSPLHF. CDR3 DNA: TGTGCCAGCCACAGCGGAAGTAGATCCTATAATTCACCCCTCCACTTT.

The chain carries TRBV19 and TRBJ2-7, with 9 bases identical to TRBD1. After removal of 5 bases from V and 2 bases from J, the junction contained 7 bases not matched to a gene. The germline CDR1 and CDR2 sequences are LNHDA and SQIVND (reference sequence). The CDR3 extends over 15 amino acids. CDR3 bases: TGTGCCAGTAGTCCCGGGACAGGGAGAACCTACGAGCAGTACTTC. It specifies CASSPGTGRTYEQYF.

This rearrangement joins TRBV11-2 to TRBJ1-2; the match to TRBD1 covers 7 bases. The ends lost 2 bases at V and 5 bases at J; junction bases unmatched: 5. Germline lookup yields CDR1 SGHAT and CDR2 FQNNGV. CDR3 size: 14 residues. CDR3 bases: TGTGCCAGCAGCTTACGACAGGGCTCTTATGGCTACACCTTC. It codes for CASSLRQGSYGYTF.

The chain has TRBV28 and TRBJ2-6, with D perhaps matching TRBD1 or TRBD2 (5 bases each). V was trimmed by 1 base and J by 2 bases, leaving 9 bases between them. This CDR3 is 16 amino acids long. CDR1 is MDHEN, CDR2 SYDVKM, per germline. The CDR3 DNA sequence: TGTGCCAGCAGTTTATTGGGGGAAACTGGGGCCAACGTCCTGACTTTC. Protein: CASSLLGETGANVLTF.